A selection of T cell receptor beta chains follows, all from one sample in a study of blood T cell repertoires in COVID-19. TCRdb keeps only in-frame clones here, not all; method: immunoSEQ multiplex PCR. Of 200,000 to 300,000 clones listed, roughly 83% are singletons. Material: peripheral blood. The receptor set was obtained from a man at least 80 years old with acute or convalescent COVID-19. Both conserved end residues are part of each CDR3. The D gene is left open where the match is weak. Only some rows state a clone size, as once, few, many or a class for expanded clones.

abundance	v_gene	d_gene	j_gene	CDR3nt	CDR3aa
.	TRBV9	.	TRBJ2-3	TGTGCCAGCAGTCCACAGGCGAGGCACACAGATACGCAGTATTTT	CASSPQARHTDTQYF
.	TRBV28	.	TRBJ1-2	TGTGCCAGCAGTATGCCGGGGGGGGGCTACACCTTC	CASSMPGGGYTF
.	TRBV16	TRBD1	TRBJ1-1	TGTGCCAGCAGGCAGACAGGGGCGAACACTGAAGCTTTCTTT	CASRQTGANTEAFF
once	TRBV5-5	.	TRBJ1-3	TGTGCCAGCAGCGTAGGAAACACCATATATTTT	CASSVGNTIYF
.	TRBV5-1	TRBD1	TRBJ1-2	TGCGCCAGCAGCTCAACCGGGACAGGGGCAGAAGGCTACACCTTC	CASSSTGTGAEGYTF
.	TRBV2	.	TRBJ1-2	TGTGCCAGCAGTGAAAGGAGAACCTCCTACGGCTACACCTTC	CASSERRTSYGYTF
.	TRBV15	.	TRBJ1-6	TGTGCCACCAGCAGAGCCCCGGGTAGAGATTCACCCCTCCACTTT	CATSRAPGRDSPLHF
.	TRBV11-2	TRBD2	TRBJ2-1	TGTGCCAGCAGCTCGCCACGACTAGCGGGGGACGAGCAGTTCTTC	CASSSPRLAGDEQFF
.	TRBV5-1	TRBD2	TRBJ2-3	TGCGCCAGCAGCCCCAGCGGGAGAAAAACAGATACGCAGTATTTT	CASSPSGRKTDTQYF
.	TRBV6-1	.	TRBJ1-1	TGTGCCAGCAGTGAATCTGGGGCCGCTTTAGGGAACACTGAAGCTTTCTTT	CASSESGAALGNTEAFF
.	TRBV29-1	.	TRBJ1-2	TGCAGCGTTGAAGCGCAGGGGAGAAACTATGGCTACACCTTC	CSVEAQGRNYGYTF
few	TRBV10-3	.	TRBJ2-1	TGTGCCATCAGTGAGTGGCTAGCTAATGAGCAGTTCTTC	CAISEWLANEQFF
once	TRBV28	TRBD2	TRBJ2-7	TGTGCCAGCAGTTCTCACACTAGCGGGGAGCAGTACTTC	CASSSHTSGEQYF
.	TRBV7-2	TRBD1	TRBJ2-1	TGTGCCAGCAGCTTACTACAGGGGGCCTTTGAGCAGTTCTTC	CASSLLQGAFEQFF
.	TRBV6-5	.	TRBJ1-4	TGTGCCAGCTCACCGGCTACCCCCACAGGAAAACTGTTTTTT	CASSPATPTGKLFF
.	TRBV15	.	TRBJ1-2	TGTGCCACCAGCAGAACAAGGACAGACAACTATGGCTACACCTTC	CATSRTRTDNYGYTF
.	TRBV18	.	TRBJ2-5	TGTGCCAGCTCACTGTCGCAACGGGAGACCCAGTACTTC	CASSLSQRETQYF
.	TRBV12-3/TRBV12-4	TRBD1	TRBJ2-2	TGTGCCAGCAGTTCCAGGGGGACCGGGGAGCTGTTTTTT	CASSSRGTGELFF
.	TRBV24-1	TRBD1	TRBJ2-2	TGTGCCACCGGGGGACAGACCGGGGAGCTGTTTTTT	CATGGQTGELFF
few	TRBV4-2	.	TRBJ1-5	TGTGCCAGCAGCCAGGGGCTGAGCAATCAGCCCCAGCATTTT	CASSQGLSNQPQHF
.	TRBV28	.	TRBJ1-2	TGTGCCAGCAGTTCCCCGGGGGGCTACACCTTC	CASSSPGGYTF
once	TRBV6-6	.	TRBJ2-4	TGTGCCAGCAGTTACGCAGACGGGATTCAGTACTTC	CASSYADGIQYF